The T cell receptor (beta chain) under discussion was sequenced for a study of blood T cell repertoires in COVID-19. Turning to the study itself: Acute and convalescent COVID-19 samples came from the United States, Italy and Spain. Sources were T cells, B-cell-depleted T cells, or PBMCs; the material itself was cDNA or gDNA.

Original handling: The authors estimated nucleated cell counts from reference gene primer amplification. Sequencing was performed with immunoSEQ multiplex PCR; in TCRdb, only in-frame clones are kept and a portion is missing. D and trimming were read from the DNA, whereas the V and J calls and clone size are those reported in that table. The sample consists of approximately 140,000 clones, 80% to 90% of them appearing once. Per germline, CDR1 LNHDA and CDR2 SQIVND (reference sequence). This CDR3 comprises 14 residues. Trimming took off 1 base at V and 6 bases at J, with 12 bases between the two ends.

This sequence was found in a woman aged 55 to 70 with acute or convalescent COVID-19. Sequenced input: peripheral blood. V and J are TRBV19 and TRBJ1-2; D may be TRBD1 (6 bases). CDR3 region: CASSIAQGYDGYTF. The CDR3 nucleotides are TGTGCCAGTAGTATAGCCCAGGGGTACGATGGCTACACCTTC. Together with reference TRBV19 and TRBJ1-2, the CDR3 gives the full variable domain: DGGITQSPKYLFRKEGQNVTLSCEQNLNHDAMYWYRQDPGQGLRLIYYSQIVNDFQKGDIAEGYSVSREKKESFPLTVTSAQKNPTAFYLCASSIAQGYDGYTFGSGTRLTVV.